Listed here are 6 T cell receptor beta chains from one sample, sequenced in a study of T-cell reconstitution after alpha-beta-depleted transplantation in children. Molecular barcoding with unique molecular identifiers was used for the TCRbeta library. From the PCR reads, TCRdb called clonotypes with MiXCR, one entry per CDR3 protein. The table shows hundreds of thousands of distinct CDR3 sequences, with about 24% occurring only once. This sample comprised PBMCs, mostly from graft donor cells, obtained 360 days after TCRalphabeta/CD19-depleted stem cell transplant. These receptor sequences come from a female patient aged 2-10 years who had a stem cell transplant for congenital amegakaryocytic thrombocytopenia, so the T cells may come from the graft donor.

This chain connects TRBV20-1 to TRBJ1-5; D is ambiguous. This CDR3 has 13 residues. V was shortened by 3 bases and J by 2 bases, with 8 bases between the two germline ends. CDR1 and CDR2 (germline): DFQATT, SNEGSKA (reference sequence). CDR3 loop: CSARSNRNQPQHF. In DNA form, the CDR3 reads TGCAGTGCTAGGTCCAACCGCAATCAGCCCCAGCATTTT.

This clonotype has just a few counts. The chain recombines TRBV6-2 or TRBV6-3 with TRBJ2-5; D tentatively fits TRBD1 or TRBD2 (6 bases each). With 6 bases removed from V and 7 bases from J, the gap between germline ends came to 21 bases. CDR1 and CDR2 from the germline V gene are MNHEY and SVGEGT. There are 15 residues in the CDR3. In nucleotides, the CDR3 is TGTGCCAGCAGCCGCACAGGGAAGCGGGCGGGGACCCAGTACTTC. It translates to CASSRTGKRAGTQYF.

This chain uses TRBV20-1 with TRBJ2-3, with 9 bases matching TRBD2. J lost 6 bases, V lost 0 bases, and 13 bases had no gene match. The CDR3 extends over 17 amino acids. CDR1 is DFQATT and CDR2 is SNEGSKA in the germline V gene (reference sequence). DNA of the CDR3: TGCAGTGCTAGAGATTTGCGGCTAGCGGGGTCTTGGGATACGCAGTATTTT. As protein: CSARDLRLAGSWDTQYF.

This clonotype has more than one count but fewer than ten. The chain recombines TRBV12-5 with TRBJ1-2; the D gene is possibly TRBD1 (5 bases). In germline, CDR1 is LGHNT, CDR2 FRNRAP. The CDR3 has 16 amino acids. Trimming pared 3 bases from V and 0 bases from J, leaving 14 bases between. The CDR3 DNA is TGTGCTAGTGGTTTATGTTATAGGGACGCTAACTATGGCTACACCTTC. This gives the protein CASGLCYRDANYGYTF.

The J gene is TRBJ1-1, the V gene TRBV29-1, with D unresolved. From germline, CDR1 is SQVTM and CDR2 ANQGSEA. V lost 4 bases and J 7 bases, leaving 10 bases between the germline ends. The CDR3 totals 11 residues. This CDR3 reads CSVGRVREAFF. CDR3 DNA sequence: TGCAGCGTTGGAAGAGTTCGTGAAGCTTTCTTT. Drawing the rest from reference TRBV29-1 and TRBJ1-1, the complete variable domain is SAVISQKPSRDICQRGTSLTIQCQVDSQVTMMFWYRQQPGQSLTLIATANQGSEATYESGFVIDKFPISRPNLTFSTLTVSNMSPEDSSIYLCSVGRVREAFFGQGTRLTVV.

This chain uses TRBV6-1 with TRBJ1-6; D is uncertain. V dropped 4 bases and J dropped 11 bases, with 15 bases sitting between them. CDR3 length: 14 amino acids. Looked up from germline, CDR1 is MNHNS and CDR2 is SASEGT. CDR3 residues: CASSAAQDSTPLHF. The CDR3 region has the DNA TGTGCCAGCAGTGCAGCCCAGGATTCGACACCCCTCCACTTT.